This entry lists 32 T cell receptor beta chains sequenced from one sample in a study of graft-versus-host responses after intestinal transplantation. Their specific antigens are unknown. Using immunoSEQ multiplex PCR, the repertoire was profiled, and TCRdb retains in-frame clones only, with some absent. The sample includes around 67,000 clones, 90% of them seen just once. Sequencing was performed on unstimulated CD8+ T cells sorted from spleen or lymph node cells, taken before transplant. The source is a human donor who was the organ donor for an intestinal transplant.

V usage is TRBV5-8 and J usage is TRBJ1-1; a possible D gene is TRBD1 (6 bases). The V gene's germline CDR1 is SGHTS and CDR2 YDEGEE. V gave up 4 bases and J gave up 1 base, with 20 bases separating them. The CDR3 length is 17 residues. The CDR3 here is CASSPPWGGGSNTEAFF. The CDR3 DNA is TGTGCCAGCAGCCCCCCCTGGGGAGGGGGATCGAACACTGAAGCTTTCTTT.

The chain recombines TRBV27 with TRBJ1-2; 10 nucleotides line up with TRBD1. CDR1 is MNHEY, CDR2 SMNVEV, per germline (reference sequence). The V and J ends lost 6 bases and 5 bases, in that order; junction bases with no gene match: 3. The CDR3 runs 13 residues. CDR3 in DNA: TGTGCCAGCAGCCCGGGACAGGGGTATGGCTACACCTTC. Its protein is CASSPGQGYGYTF.

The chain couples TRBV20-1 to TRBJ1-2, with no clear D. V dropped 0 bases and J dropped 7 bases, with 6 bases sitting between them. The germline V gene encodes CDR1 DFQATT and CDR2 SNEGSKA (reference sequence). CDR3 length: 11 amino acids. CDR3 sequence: CSARDGFGYTF. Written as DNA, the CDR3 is TGCAGTGCTAGAGATGGCTTTGGCTACACCTTC.

CDR3 bases: TGTGCCAGCAGCCAAGAGAGGCAGGGCCCGGGGGTCAAAAACATTCAGTACTTC. It encodes CASSQERQGPGVKNIQYF. The chain links TRBV4-2 to TRBJ2-4; possible D gene TRBD2, 6 bases. CDR1 is LGHNA and CDR2 is YNFKEQ in the germline V gene. The CDR3 has 18 amino acids. The V and J ends lost 0 bases and 3 bases respectively, with 18 bases between them.

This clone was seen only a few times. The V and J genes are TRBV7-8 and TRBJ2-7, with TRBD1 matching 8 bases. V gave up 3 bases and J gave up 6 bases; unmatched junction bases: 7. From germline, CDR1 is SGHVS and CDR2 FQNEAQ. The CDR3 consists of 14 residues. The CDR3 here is CASSLPGQGIEQYV. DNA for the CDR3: TGTGCCAGCAGCTTGCCTGGACAGGGCATCGAGCAGTACGTC.

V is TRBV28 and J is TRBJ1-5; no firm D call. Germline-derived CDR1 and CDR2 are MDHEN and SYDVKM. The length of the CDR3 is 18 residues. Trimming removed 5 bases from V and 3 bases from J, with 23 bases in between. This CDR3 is CASSIGWRAEVNNQPQHF. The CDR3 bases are TGTGCCAGCAGTATCGGCTGGAGGGCGGAGGTAAACAATCAGCCCCAGCATTTT. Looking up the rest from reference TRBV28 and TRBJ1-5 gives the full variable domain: DVKVTQSSRYLVKRTGEKVFLECVQDMDHENMFWYRQDPGLGLRLIYFSYDVKMKEKGDIPEGYSVSREKKERFSLILESASTNQTSMYLCASSIGWRAEVNNQPQHFGDGTRLSIL.

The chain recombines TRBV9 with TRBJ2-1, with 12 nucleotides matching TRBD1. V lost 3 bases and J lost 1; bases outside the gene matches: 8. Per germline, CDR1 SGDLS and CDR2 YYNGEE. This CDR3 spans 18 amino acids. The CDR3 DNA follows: TGTGCCAGCAGCGCGTCGGGACAGGGGGCGGTATCCTACAATGAGCAGTTCTTC. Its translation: CASSASGQGAVSYNEQFF.

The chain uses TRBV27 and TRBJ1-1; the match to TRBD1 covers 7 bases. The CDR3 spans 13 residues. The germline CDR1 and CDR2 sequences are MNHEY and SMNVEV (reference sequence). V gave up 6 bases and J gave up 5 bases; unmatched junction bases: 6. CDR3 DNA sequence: TGTGCCAGCAGAAGTACAGGGGAAACTGAAGCTTTCTTT. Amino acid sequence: CASRSTGETEAFF.

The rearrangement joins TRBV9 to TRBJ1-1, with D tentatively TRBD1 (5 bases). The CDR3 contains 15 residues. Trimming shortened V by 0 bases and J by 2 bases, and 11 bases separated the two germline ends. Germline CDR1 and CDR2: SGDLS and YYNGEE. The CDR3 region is CASSVDPGINTEAFF. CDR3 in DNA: TGTGCCAGCAGCGTAGACCCAGGGATTAACACTGAAGCTTTCTTT.

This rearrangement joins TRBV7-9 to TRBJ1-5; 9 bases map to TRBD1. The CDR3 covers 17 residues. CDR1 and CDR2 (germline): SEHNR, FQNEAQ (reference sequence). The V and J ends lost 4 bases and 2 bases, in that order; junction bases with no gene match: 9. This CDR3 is CASSSGQGEFGNQPQHF. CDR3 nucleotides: TGTGCCAGCAGCTCGGGACAGGGAGAATTTGGCAATCAGCCCCAGCATTTT.

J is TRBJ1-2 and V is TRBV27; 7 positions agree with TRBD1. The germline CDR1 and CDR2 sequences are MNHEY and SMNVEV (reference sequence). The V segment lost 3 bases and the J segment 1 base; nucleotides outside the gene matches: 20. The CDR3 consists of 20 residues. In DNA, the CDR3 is TGTGCCAGCAGTTTTTCCGTTTCCCGGGACAGAATCGTCGTTAACTATGGCTACACCTTC. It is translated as CASSFSVSRDRIVVNYGYTF.

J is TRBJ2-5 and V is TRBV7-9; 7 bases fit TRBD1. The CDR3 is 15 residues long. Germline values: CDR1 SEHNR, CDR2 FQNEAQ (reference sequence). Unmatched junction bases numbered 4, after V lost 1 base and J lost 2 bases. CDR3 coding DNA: TGTGCCAGCAGCTTAGTTGGACAGGTTCAAGAGACCCAGTACTTC. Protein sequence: CASSLVGQVQETQYF.

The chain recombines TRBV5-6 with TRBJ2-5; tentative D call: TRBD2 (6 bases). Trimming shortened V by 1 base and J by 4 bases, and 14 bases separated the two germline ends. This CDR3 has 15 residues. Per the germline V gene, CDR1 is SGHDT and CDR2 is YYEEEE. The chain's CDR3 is CASSLFGGMSETQYF. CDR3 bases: TGTGCCAGCAGCTTGTTTGGGGGGATGTCAGAGACCCAGTACTTC.

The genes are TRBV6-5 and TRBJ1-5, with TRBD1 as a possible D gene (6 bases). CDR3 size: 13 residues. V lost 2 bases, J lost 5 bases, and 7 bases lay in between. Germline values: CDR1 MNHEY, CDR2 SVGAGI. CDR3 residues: CASSYDRYQPQHF. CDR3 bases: TGTGCCAGCAGTTACGACAGGTATCAGCCCCAGCATTTT.

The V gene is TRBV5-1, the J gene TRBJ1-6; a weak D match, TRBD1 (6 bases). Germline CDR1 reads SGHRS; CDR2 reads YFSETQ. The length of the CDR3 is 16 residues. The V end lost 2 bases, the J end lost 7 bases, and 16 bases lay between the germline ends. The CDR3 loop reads CASSLWLGGENSPLHF. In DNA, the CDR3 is TGCGCCAGCAGCTTATGGTTAGGGGGAGAGAATTCACCCCTCCACTTT.

The CDR3 spells CASSYGGEYNEQFF. CDR3 nucleotide sequence: TGTGCCAGCAGTTACGGGGGGGAATACAATGAGCAGTTCTTC. The chain combines TRBV6-6 with TRBJ2-1, with 7 bases lining up with TRBD2. CDR1 is MNHNY and CDR2 is SVGAGI in the germline V gene (reference sequence). The CDR3 length is 14 residues. With V trimmed by 2 bases and J by 4 bases, 2 bases remained unmatched.

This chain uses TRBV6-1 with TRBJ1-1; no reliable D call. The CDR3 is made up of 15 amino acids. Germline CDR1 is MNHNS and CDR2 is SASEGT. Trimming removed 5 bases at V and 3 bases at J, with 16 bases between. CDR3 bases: TGTGCCAGCAGTCTAACGGGGATATGGTACACTGAAGCTTTCTTT. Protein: CASSLTGIWYTEAFF.

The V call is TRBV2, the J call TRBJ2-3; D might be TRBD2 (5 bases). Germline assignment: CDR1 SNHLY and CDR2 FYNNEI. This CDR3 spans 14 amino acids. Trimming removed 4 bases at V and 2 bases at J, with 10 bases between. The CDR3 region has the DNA TGTGCCAGCAGTGTTGAGCGGTCCACAGATACGCAGTATTTT. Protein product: CASSVERSTDTQYF.

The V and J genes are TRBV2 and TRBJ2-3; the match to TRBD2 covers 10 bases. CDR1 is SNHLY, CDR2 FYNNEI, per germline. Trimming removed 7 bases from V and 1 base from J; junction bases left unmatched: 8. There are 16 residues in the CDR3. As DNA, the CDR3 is TGTGCCAGCACCGTCCTTGGGACTAGCGGCACAGATACGCAGTATTTT. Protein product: CASTVLGTSGTDTQYF.

CDR3 protein: CASSQGRENIQYF. The CDR3 DNA reads TGCGCCAGCAGCCAAGGAAGAGAAAACATTCAGTACTTC. The chain recombines TRBV4-1 with TRBJ2-4, with no clear D. This CDR3 region has 13 residues. The V end was cut by 1 base, the J end by 5 bases, with 6 bases between. Germline-derived CDR1 and CDR2 are MGHRA and YSYEKL.

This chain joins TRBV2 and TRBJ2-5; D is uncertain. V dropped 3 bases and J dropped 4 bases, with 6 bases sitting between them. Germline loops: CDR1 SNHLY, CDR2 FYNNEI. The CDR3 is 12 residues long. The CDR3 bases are TGTGCCAGCAGTGACCCCCGAGAGACCCAGTACTTC. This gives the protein CASSDPRETQYF.

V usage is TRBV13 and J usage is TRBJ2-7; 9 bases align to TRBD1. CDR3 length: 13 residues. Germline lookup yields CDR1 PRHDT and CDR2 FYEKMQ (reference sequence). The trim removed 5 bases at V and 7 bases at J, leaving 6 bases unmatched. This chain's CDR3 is CASSTDRGWEQYV. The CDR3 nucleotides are TGTGCCAGCAGCACGGACAGGGGATGGGAGCAGTACGTC.

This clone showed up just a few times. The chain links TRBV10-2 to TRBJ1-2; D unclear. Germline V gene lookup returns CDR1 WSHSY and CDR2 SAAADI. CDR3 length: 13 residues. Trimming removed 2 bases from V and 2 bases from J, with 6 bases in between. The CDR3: CASSETGNYGYTF. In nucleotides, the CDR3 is TGCGCCAGCAGTGAGACGGGAAACTATGGCTACACCTTC.

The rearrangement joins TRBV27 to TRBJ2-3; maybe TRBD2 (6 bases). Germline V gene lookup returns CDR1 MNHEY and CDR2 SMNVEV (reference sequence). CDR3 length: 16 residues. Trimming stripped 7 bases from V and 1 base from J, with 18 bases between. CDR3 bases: TGTGCCAGCAATGGGATAGCGGTGACCGGCACAGATACGCAGTATTTT. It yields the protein CASNGIAVTGTDTQYF.

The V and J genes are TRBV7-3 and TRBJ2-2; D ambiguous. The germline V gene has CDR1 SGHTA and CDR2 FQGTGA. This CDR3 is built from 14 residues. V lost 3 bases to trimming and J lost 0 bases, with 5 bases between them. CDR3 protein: CASSFRANTGELFF. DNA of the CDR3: TGTGCCAGCAGCTTTCGAGCGAACACCGGGGAGCTGTTTTTT.

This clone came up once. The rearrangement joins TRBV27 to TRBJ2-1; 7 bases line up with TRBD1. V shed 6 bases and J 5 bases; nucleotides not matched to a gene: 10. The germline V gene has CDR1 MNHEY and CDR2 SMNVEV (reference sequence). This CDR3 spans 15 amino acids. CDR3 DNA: TGTGCCAGCAGGCTAACAGGGGTGGGCCACAATGAGCAGTTCTTC. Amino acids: CASRLTGVGHNEQFF.

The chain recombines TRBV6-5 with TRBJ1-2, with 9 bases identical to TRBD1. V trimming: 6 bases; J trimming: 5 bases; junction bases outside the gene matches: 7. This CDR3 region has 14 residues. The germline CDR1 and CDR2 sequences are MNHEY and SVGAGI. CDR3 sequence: CASSITGGGYGYTF. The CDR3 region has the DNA TGTGCCAGCAGCATCACAGGGGGCGGGTATGGCTACACCTTC.

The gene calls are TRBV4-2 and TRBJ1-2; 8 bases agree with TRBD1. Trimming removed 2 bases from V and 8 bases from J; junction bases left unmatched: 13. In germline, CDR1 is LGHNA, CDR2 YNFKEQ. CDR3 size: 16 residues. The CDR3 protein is CASSQPTGAAAEGYTF. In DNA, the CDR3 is TGTGCCAGCAGCCAACCGACAGGGGCCGCTGCTGAGGGCTACACCTTC.

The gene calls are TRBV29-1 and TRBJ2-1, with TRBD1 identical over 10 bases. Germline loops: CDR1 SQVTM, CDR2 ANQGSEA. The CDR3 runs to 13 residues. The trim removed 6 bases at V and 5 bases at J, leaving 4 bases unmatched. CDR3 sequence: CSVRQGANNEQFF. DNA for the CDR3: TGCAGCGTCCGACAGGGGGCCAACAATGAGCAGTTCTTC.

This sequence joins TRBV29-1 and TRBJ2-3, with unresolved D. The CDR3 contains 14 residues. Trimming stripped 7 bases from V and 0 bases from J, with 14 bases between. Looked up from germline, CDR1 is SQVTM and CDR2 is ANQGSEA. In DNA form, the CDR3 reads TGCAGCGCCGACGTTAGCCCTAGCACAGATACGCAGTATTTT. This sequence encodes CSADVSPSTDTQYF.

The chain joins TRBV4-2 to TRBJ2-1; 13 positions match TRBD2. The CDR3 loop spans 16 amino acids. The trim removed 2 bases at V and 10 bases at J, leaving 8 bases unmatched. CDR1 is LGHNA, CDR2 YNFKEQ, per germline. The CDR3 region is CASSQSLAGGPEEQFF. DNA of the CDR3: TGTGCCAGCAGCCAATCACTAGCGGGGGGGCCGGAGGAGCAGTTCTTC.

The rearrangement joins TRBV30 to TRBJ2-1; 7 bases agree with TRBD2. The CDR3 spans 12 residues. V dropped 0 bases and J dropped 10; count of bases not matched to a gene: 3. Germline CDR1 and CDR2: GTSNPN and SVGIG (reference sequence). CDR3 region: CAWSVRGEEQFF. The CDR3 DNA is TGTGCCTGGAGTGTACGGGGGGAAGAGCAGTTCTTC.